The 17 T cell receptor beta chains listed next were all sequenced from one sample in a study of cytomegalovirus exposure and HLA in healthy donors. 13 Jbeta primers and 60 Vbeta primers were used for the PCR. This table comes from immunoSEQ multiplex PCR, and its TCRdb copy is limited to in-frame clones, with some not included. The sample carries 100,000 to 150,000 clones, around 8.5% recorded once. Source material: PBMCs. These receptors were obtained from a man aged 35-49 years in good health and CMV-seronegative.

The chain joins TRBV29-1 to TRBJ2-2; D is possibly TRBD1 (6 bases). CDR3 length: 14 residues. In germline, CDR1 is SQVTM, CDR2 ANQGSEA. Deletions cut 6 bases from V and 2 bases from J, with 13 bases between. The CDR3 coding sequence is TGCAGCGTAACCGGGACACACAACACCGGGGAGCTGTTTTTT. Translation: CSVTGTHNTGELFF.

The CDR3 DNA reads as TGTGCCAGCAGCCAAGAAGCGGGGGGCTCCTACAATGAGCAGTTCTTC. This sequence encodes CASSQEAGGSYNEQFF. The V and J genes are TRBV4-2 and TRBJ2-1; 9 nucleotides match TRBD2. J was trimmed by 0 bases and V by 0 bases; bases with no gene match: 0. The CDR3 is made up of 16 amino acids. CDR1 is LGHNA and CDR2 is YNFKEQ in the germline V gene.

This clone was observed a handful of times. The J gene is TRBJ1-1, the V gene TRBV6-1; the match to TRBD1 covers 8 bases. Germline V gene lookup returns CDR1 MNHNS and CDR2 SASEGT. The CDR3 loop spans 15 amino acids. V shed 2 bases, J shed 10 bases, and the junction held 12 bases outside the gene matches. The CDR3 loop is CASSEIQGGGKRAFF. The CDR3 DNA follows: TGTGCCAGCAGTGAAATACAGGGGGGAGGGAAGCGAGCTTTCTTT.

This clone was seen more than once but under ten times. This chain uses TRBV2 with TRBJ2-5, with 7 bases lining up with TRBD1. J gave up 2 bases and V 6 bases, and 9 bases lay outside the gene matches. CDR1 and CDR2 (germline): SNHLY, FYNNEI. The CDR3 has 15 amino acids. Here the CDR3 reads CASRSGQYQQETQYF. CDR3 bases: TGTGCCAGCAGGTCGGGACAGTACCAACAAGAGACCCAGTACTTC.

The rearrangement joins TRBV7-3 to TRBJ2-5; D remains unclear. CDR1 and CDR2 (germline): SGHTA, FQGTGA. Trimming removed 1 base from V and 4 bases from J, with 7 bases in between. The CDR3 runs to 13 residues. The CDR3 DNA reads TGTGCCAGCAGCTTAAACCCGAGAGAGACCCAGTACTTC. Translation: CASSLNPRETQYF.

This clone has only a few counts. The rearrangement uses TRBV11-2 and TRBJ2-5; D is possibly TRBD2 (6 bases). The CDR3 extends over 13 amino acids. V was pared by 3 bases and J by 4 bases, with 9 bases between. CDR1 and CDR2 from the germline V gene are SGHAT and FQNNGV. DNA for the CDR3: TGTGCCAGCAGCTTTGGGGGGATAGAGACCCAGTACTTC. The encoded protein is CASSFGGIETQYF.

This sequence joins TRBV6-1 and TRBJ1-2, with TRBD1 as a possible D gene (6 bases). CDR1 and CDR2 from the germline V gene are MNHNS and SASEGT. The CDR3 is 13 amino acids. V gave up 7 bases and J gave up 2 bases, with 11 bases separating them. This CDR3 reads CASNRGGNYGYTF. As DNA, the CDR3 is TGTGCCAGCAATCGGGGGGGCAACTATGGCTACACCTTC.

This clone was found a few times. The gene calls are TRBV7-3 and TRBJ2-1, with 8 bases matching TRBD2. The length of the CDR3 is 15 residues. Germline CDR1 and CDR2: SGHTA and FQGTGA. V trimming: 2 bases; J trimming: 5 bases; junction bases outside the gene matches: 5. This CDR3 is CASSLAGGSNNEQFF. The CDR3 DNA reads as TGTGCCAGCAGCTTAGCGGGGGGCTCGAACAATGAGCAGTTCTTC.

This clone was counted between two and nine times. V gene TRBV9 combines with J gene TRBJ1-2; D possibly corresponds to TRBD1 (6 bases). Trimming shortened V by 0 bases and J by 1 base, and 16 bases separated the two germline ends. Germline values: CDR1 SGDLS, CDR2 YYNGEE. The CDR3 length is 17 residues. In DNA form, the CDR3 reads TGTGCCAGCAGCGTAGGGCCTGGGGGCGTTTTTAACTATGGCTACACCTTC. It codes for CASSVGPGGVFNYGYTF.

The chain links TRBV30 to TRBJ2-7; 8 bases align to TRBD2. The CDR3 runs to 14 residues. V was pared by 5 bases and J by 2 bases, with 8 bases of the junction left unmatched. Per the germline V gene, CDR1 is GTSNPN and CDR2 is SVGIG (reference sequence). CDR3 nucleotide sequence: TGTGCCTGGGAAGGCGGGGGGCAAACCTACGAGCAGTACTTC. It yields the protein CAWEGGGQTYEQYF.

This clone was recorded a few times. The chain couples TRBV6-1 to TRBJ1-1; no definite D call. The germline V gene encodes CDR1 MNHNS and CDR2 SASEGT. The CDR3 contains 14 residues. V was pared by 4 bases and J by 3 bases, with 12 bases between. Here the CDR3 DNA reads TGTGCCAGCAGTGGCGGAGGCCTACACACTGAAGCTTTCTTT. This sequence encodes CASSGGGLHTEAFF.

The gene calls are TRBV5-1 and TRBJ2-3, with TRBD2 identical over 11 bases. Germline V CDR1 and CDR2: SGHRS, YFSETQ. With 2 bases clipped from V and 6 bases from J, the junction kept 2 bases outside the gene matches. The CDR3 consists of 14 residues. The CDR3 DNA reads TGCGCCAGCAGCTTTAGCGGGGGGGGCGATACGCAGTATTTT. This sequence encodes CASSFSGGGDTQYF.

The chain carries TRBV4-2 and TRBJ2-1, with TRBD2 matching 15 bases. The trim removed 1 base at V and 4 bases at J, leaving 5 bases unmatched. CDR3 length equals 18 residues. The germline V gene has CDR1 LGHNA and CDR2 YNFKEQ. As DNA, the CDR3 is TGTGCCAGCAGCCAAGCGGCGGGGACTAGCGGGGGGTACAATGAGCAGTTCTTC. It specifies CASSQAAGTSGGYNEQFF.

The J gene is TRBJ1-3, the V gene TRBV18; D is undetermined. The V end was cut by 1 base, the J end by 4 bases, with 14 bases between. The CDR3 has 16 residues. In germline, CDR1 is KGHSH, CDR2 LQKENI. The CDR3 nucleotides are TGTGCCAGCTCACCACTTTGGGGAGAAGTCGGAAACACCATATATTTT. This codes for CASSPLWGEVGNTIYF.

J is TRBJ2-2 and V is TRBV5-6; D is unclear. Trimming stripped 1 base from V and 7 bases from J, with 5 bases between. The V gene's germline CDR1 is SGHDT and CDR2 YYEEEE. The CDR3 totals 12 residues. CDR3 bases: TGTGCCAGCAGCTTGCCCCTCGGGGAGCTGTTTTTT. Protein product: CASSLPLGELFF.

This clone showed up just a few times. The J gene is TRBJ2-5, the V gene TRBV6-1; 8 nucleotides line up with TRBD1. Germline V gene sequence: CDR1 MNHNS, CDR2 SASEGT. V lost 8 bases to trimming and J lost 5 bases; unmatched junction nucleotides: 10. This CDR3 comprises 14 residues. The DNA for the CDR3 is TGTGCCAGCGTTCGGGGACAGGTCCGGGAGACCCAGTACTTC. Protein product: CASVRGQVRETQYF.

This clone was recorded a few times. J is TRBJ2-2 and V is TRBV27; maybe TRBD1 (6 bases). Trimming shortened V by 2 bases and J by 6 bases, and 13 bases separated the two germline ends. This CDR3 spans 15 amino acids. Germline V gene lookup returns CDR1 MNHEY and CDR2 SMNVEV (reference sequence). CDR3 protein: CASSLQQGVAGELFF. The CDR3 DNA reads TGTGCCAGCAGTTTACAACAGGGTGTTGCCGGGGAGCTGTTTTTT.